This T cell receptor (beta chain) was captured by sequencing in a study of T cells in Graves' hyperthyroidism and ophthalmopathy. Study-wide points: Within blood appeared most thyroid clonotypes that had expanded above 0.001. The model made its ophthalmopathy prediction, and onset followed a median about 5.9 months later.

This clonotype was seen repeatedly, ten times or more. What it binds is not known. Template material for amplifying TCR beta CDR3 regions consisted of RNA transcripts. Using the HTBI primer set, a first-round RT-PCR was run on the TCR CDR3. Each CDR3 protein is one row after TCRdb ran MiXCR on the multiplex PCR reads. The table lists nearly 600,000 distinct CDR3 sequences, roughly 13% of them singletons, with approximately 5.7% in the top ten. The CDR3 has 15 amino acids. Not enrolled were patients with uncontrolled infection, other autoimmune disease, pregnancy or lactation. PBMCs were derived from 7.5 to 10 ml fresh peripheral blood.

The receptor's source is a woman younger than 45 with Graves' hyperthyroidism that later progressed to Graves' ophthalmopathy. Sequenced: blood. The chain links TRBV3-2 to TRBJ1-1. TRBV3-2 is marked as a pseudogene. The CDR3 spells CASSQAGTLNTEAFF. The CDR3 DNA sequence: TGTGCCAGCAGCCAAGCAGGCACATTGAACACTGAAGCTTTCTTT.